The rows below give T cell receptor beta chains drawn from one sample of a study of human CD8 memory T cell subsets. TCRdb reprocessed the 5' RACE reads and keeps a single row for each CDR3 protein, giving no DNA. This sample lists roughly 17,000 distinct CDR3 sequences; its ten largest clones have around 6.2%. The sample consisted of CD8+ stem-like memory T cells (TSCM and TCM) sorted from PBMCs. These receptors originate from a human donor in good health. Both conserved end residues are part of each CDR3. Each record gives: CDR3 protein, J gene, clone size, V gene. Expanded clones get a size class; other rows say once, few or many, or leave the size out.

CASSPFEEGSYEQYF TRBJ2-7 NA TRBV5-1
CASSQPGQGDYEQYF TRBJ2-7 NA TRBV4-1
CASSLVTGANTGELFF TRBJ2-2 large TRBV28
CASSFPGTEAFF TRBJ1-1 NA TRBV6-5
CASSDRQGIEQYF TRBJ2-7 NA TRBV10-1
CATSKSGANYNEQFF TRBJ2-1 NA TRBV15
CASSYNRGTEAFF TRBJ1-1 NA TRBV19
CSVESRGDSSYEQYF TRBJ2-7 NA TRBV29-1
CSATGTDGYTF TRBJ1-2 medium-sized TRBV29-1
CSVDGGGVTEAFF TRBJ1-1 NA TRBV29-1
CATSDSGYSRNEQFF TRBJ2-1 NA TRBV24-1
CASSLSSGGTNTGELFF TRBJ2-2 NA TRBV2
CATSRALTGELFF TRBJ2-2 NA TRBV15
CASREEPASLHYGYTF TRBJ1-2 NA TRBV5-1
CATSRGRDYEQYF TRBJ2-7 medium-sized TRBV15
CASSINSPEAFF TRBJ1-1 NA TRBV19
CASWELGGSETQYF TRBJ2-5 NA TRBV28
CASSPTGGWTYEQYF TRBJ2-7 NA TRBV28
CASSLVASGGYTGELFF TRBJ2-2 NA TRBV5-6
CASSRTGGLNSYEQYF TRBJ2-7 NA TRBV6-2/TRBV6-3
CASSLGGRKNTEAFF TRBJ1-1 NA TRBV11-2
CSVDRDGNGYTF TRBJ1-2 NA TRBV29-1
CASSLVASGSREQYF TRBJ2-7 NA TRBV7-9
CASSEGYTTGTEAFF TRBJ1-1 NA TRBV6-1
CASRTRGVPYEQYF TRBJ2-7 NA TRBV27
CASSEGHWQPQHF TRBJ1-5 NA TRBV25-1
CSAQGSNTEAFF TRBJ1-1 large TRBV29-1
CSVETSGKSYEQYF TRBJ2-7 NA TRBV29-1
CASSRDRDEQYF TRBJ2-7 NA TRBV7-9
CASSENAGTAYYEQYF TRBJ2-7 NA TRBV2
CASSPPPAEGNEKLFF TRBJ1-4 NA TRBV18
CSATTGGPYEQYF TRBJ2-7 NA TRBV20-1
CASSLVASEKARGQFF TRBJ2-1 NA TRBV13
CASSRPANEQFF TRBJ2-1 NA TRBV7-9
CASSLRGAPGYEQFF TRBJ2-1 NA TRBV28
CASSQESGIGSNEKLFF TRBJ1-4 NA TRBV4-2
CASSFGGAESPAPGTTEAFF TRBJ1-1 NA TRBV28
CASSIRRGDEKLFF TRBJ1-4 NA TRBV19
CASSQSAGSYNEQFF TRBJ2-1 NA TRBV4-1
CASSLGSGGNIQYF TRBJ2-4 NA TRBV11-2
CASSPRGASYEQYF TRBJ2-7 NA TRBV7-9
CASSSGLEGEQYF TRBJ2-7 NA TRBV13
CASSLGGQTYEQYF TRBJ2-7 NA TRBV7-9
CASSPGQLANIQYF TRBJ2-4 medium-sized TRBV28
CASSLYSVNTEAFF TRBJ1-1 NA TRBV7-9
CAIGGDNEQFF TRBJ2-1 NA TRBV2
CASSLEAKNIQYF TRBJ2-4 NA TRBV28
CSARDSGEKLFF TRBJ1-4 NA TRBV20-1
CASSLIRGQGASDTQYF TRBJ2-3 NA TRBV7-9
CASSAMDRPDEKLFF TRBJ1-4 NA TRBV7-9
CASSWGAGGMDTQYF TRBJ2-3 NA TRBV19
CASSRGGGTDTQYF TRBJ2-3 medium-sized TRBV7-8
CASGPFGGIAKNIQYF TRBJ2-4 NA TRBV28
CASSLTTLGEQYF TRBJ2-7 medium-sized TRBV7-3
CATENRGFGTGELFF TRBJ2-2 NA TRBV7-2
CASSWTADSYEQYF TRBJ2-7 NA TRBV7-9
CASSLEGAEGLAYNEQFF TRBJ2-1 NA TRBV5-6
CASSQTSGRALYNEQFF TRBJ2-1 NA TRBV7-9
CASSQGLAGVYNEQFF TRBJ2-1 NA TRBV3-1